This is a list of T cell receptor beta chains from one sample in a study of blood T cell repertoires in COVID-19. Repertoires were generated with immunoSEQ multiplex PCR, while TCRdb's copy carries only in-frame clones and drops some. The sample carries around 100,000 clones, about 83% recorded once. The sequenced sample was peripheral blood. The receptors originated from a human donor in a cohort sampled during active COVID-19. The conserved cysteine and the conserved F or W are not part of the CDR3 here.

len	j_gene	v_gene	CDR3aa
14	TRBJ2-7	TRBV4-3	ASSQSPSGQGREQY
13	TRBJ2-3	TRBV5-1	ASSLRQGARDTQY
12	TRBJ2-1	TRBV7-2	ASSLDGTYNEQF
13	TRBJ2-7	TRBV13	ASSPRERGLYEQY
13	TRBJ1-3	TRBV7-2	ASSPKQGQGNTIY
12	TRBJ2-5	TRBV5-1	ASSPVRGGETQY
13	TRBJ2-1	TRBV6-5	ASPPGALSYNEQF
13	TRBJ1-1	TRBV27	ASSSAGTLNTEAF
16	TRBJ1-5	TRBV6-2/TRBV6-3	ASSSTDPRTRSNQPQH
15	TRBJ2-2	TRBV7-2	ASSLLAGALNTGELF
11	TRBJ1-2	TRBV27	ASSFRESRGYT
15	TRBJ1-2	TRBV19	ASSISQMGQNNYGYT
12	TRBJ1-1	TRBV7-4	ASSPRDKNTEAF
14	TRBJ2-3	TRBV7-2	ASSWSHSGFTDTQY
13	TRBJ1-2	TRBV19	ASSTTGTGDYGYT
16	TRBJ2-7	TRBV18	ASSSSGLAGTSSYEQY
13	TRBJ1-2	TRBV5-1	ASSLEGRGYYGYT
14	TRBJ2-7	TRBV7-2	ASSLQETGTRSEQY
14	TRBJ2-7	TRBV20-1	SASPFTGTGTYEQY
13	TRBJ2-3	TRBV27	ASSFGQGLTDTQY
13	TRBJ1-2	TRBV7-6	ASSAAGTAIDGYT
9	TRBJ2-5	TRBV25-1	ASSDLETQY
12	TRBJ1-5	TRBV30	AWSRGQGNQPQH
12	TRBJ1-2	TRBV4-3	ASSSRGSSYGYT
12	TRBJ2-3	TRBV7-2	ASRLSSGTDTQY
9	TRBJ2-1	TRBV3-1/TRBV3-2	ASSQLQEQF
11	TRBJ1-5	TRBV14	ASSQGPLYSQH
11	TRBJ1-1	TRBV10-2	ASSATGGTEAF
10	TRBJ1-1	TRBV3-1/TRBV3-2	ASSQGGAEAF
13	TRBJ2-2	TRBV5-1	ASSLVGLNTGELF
13	TRBJ2-3	TRBV7-9	ASSIGQVETDTQY